This TCR beta chain derives from a study of T cells in Graves' hyperthyroidism and ophthalmopathy. General observations from the study: Ophthalmopathy was predicted by the model a median of about 6.7 months ahead of onset. Among clonotypes expanded in thyroid above 0.001, most were also found in blood.

In its sample, this clonotype was seen many times. The antigen remains undetermined. The J segment lost 2 bases and the V segment lost 4 bases, leaving 7 bases of the junction unmatched. Germline V lookup: CDR1 SQVTM, CDR2 ANQGSEA. The CDR3 runs to 14 residues. Over 18 months, lack of ophthalmopathy progression marked Graves' hyperthyroidism as stable. Exclusion of patients followed from uncontrolled infection, other autoimmune disease, pregnancy or lactation. Template material for amplifying TCR beta CDR3 regions consisted of RNA transcripts. In the first-round RT-PCR of the TCR CDR3, the HTBI primer set was used. TCRdb re-analysed the multiplex PCR reads in MiXCR, keeping a single row per CDR3 protein. This sample has 800,000 or so distinct CDR3 sequences; roughly 40% occur once, and the top ten carry 7% to 10%.

The sample comprised blood. The TCR was taken from a man aged 18 to 30 with Graves' hyperthyroidism. This chain connects TRBV29-1 to TRBJ2-5, with TRBD2 matching 7 bases. The DNA for the CDR3 is TGCAGCGTTGTGCGTGGCGGGAGACAAGAGACCCAGTACTTC. The encoded protein is CSVVRGGRQETQYF.